The next 14 T cell receptor beta chains were all read from a single sample in a study of brain T cells in children with intractable seizures. Data came from immunoSEQ multiplex PCR; TCRdb stores just in-frame clones and leaves some out. The sample records 65,000 to 85,000 clones, 93% being singletons. The sequences come from peripheral blood, collected at surgery. The receptors were gathered from a boy under two years old with tuberous sclerosis and intractable seizures.

The chain is built from TRBV27 and TRBJ1-1, with TRBD1 as a possible D gene (5 bases). CDR1 and CDR2 from the germline V gene are MNHEY and SMNVEV (reference sequence). This CDR3 is 13 amino acids long. V was shortened by 4 bases and J by 6 bases, with 12 bases between the two germline ends. The CDR3 sequence is CASSWTSTAEAFF. As DNA, the CDR3 is TGTGCCAGCAGTTGGACATCGACGGCTGAAGCTTTCTTT.

The CDR3 loop is CASSLLTDSQEQAYEQYF. The CDR3 DNA sequence: TGTGCCAGCAGTTTATTGACGGACAGTCAAGAACAAGCCTACGAGCAGTACTTC. The chain recombines TRBV27 with TRBJ2-7; D might be TRBD1 (6 bases). CDR3 size: 18 residues. The ends were cut back, 1 base at V and 2 bases at J, with 21 bases in the middle. Germline assignment: CDR1 MNHEY and CDR2 SMNVEV (reference sequence).

The chain combines TRBV27 with TRBJ2-3, with no clear D. The germline V and J ends were trimmed by 0 bases and 6 bases, with 7 bases remaining between them. The germline CDR1 and CDR2 sequences are MNHEY and SMNVEV (reference sequence). This CDR3 region has 13 residues. The CDR3 sequence: CASSLSLLDTQYF. CDR3 in DNA: TGTGCCAGCAGTTTATCTTTGCTCGATACGCAGTATTTT.

This chain joins TRBV7-9 and TRBJ2-3, with 9 nucleotides matching TRBD1. The CDR3 has 14 residues. With 5 bases clipped from V and 6 bases from J, the junction kept 6 bases outside the gene matches. Germline V gene sequence: CDR1 SEHNR, CDR2 FQNEAQ (reference sequence). The DNA for the CDR3 is TGTGCCAGCAGCCCCGGGACAGGGAGTGATACGCAGTATTTT. Protein: CASSPGTGSDTQYF. The variable domain in full, completed from reference TRBV7-9 and TRBJ2-3, reads DTGVSQNPRHKITKRGQNVTFRCDPISEHNRLYWYRQTLGQGPEFLTYFQNEAQLEKSRLLSDRFSAERPKGSFSTLEIQRTEQGDSAMYLCASSPGTGSDTQYFGPGTRLTVL.

The rearrangement uses TRBV7-2 and TRBJ1-3; D unclear. V shed 5 bases and J shed 9 bases, with 11 bases lying between them. There are 12 residues in the CDR3. Germline V lookup: CDR1 SGHTA, CDR2 FQGNSA. The CDR3 is CASSPRDGTIYF. The CDR3 nucleotides are TGTGCCAGCAGCCCCCGGGATGGCACCATATATTTT.

The V gene is TRBV29-1, the J gene TRBJ2-1; possible D gene TRBD2, 5 bases. Between the trimmed V and J ends, which lost 0 bases and 10 bases, there was a span of 10 bases. CDR1 is SQVTM and CDR2 is ANQGSEA in the germline V gene. This CDR3 spans 12 amino acids. The DNA of the CDR3 is TGCAGCGTTGAAGATCTGTGGGAGGAGCAGTTCTTC. This encodes CSVEDLWEEQFF.

The J gene is TRBJ2-1, the V gene TRBV29-1; the D gene is possibly TRBD2 (6 bases). The length of the CDR3 is 16 residues. The V and J ends lost 6 bases and 0 bases respectively, with 18 bases between them. Germline CDR1 SQVTM, CDR2 ANQGSEA. CDR3 sequence reads: CSVTGLPKSSYNEQFF. The CDR3 coding sequence is TGCAGCGTGACTGGACTACCCAAGAGCTCCTACAATGAGCAGTTCTTC.

The genes are TRBV18 and TRBJ1-1, with D maybe TRBD1 (5 bases). The CDR3 runs to 14 residues. The germline V and J ends were trimmed by 5 bases and 1 base, with 11 bases remaining between them. Per the germline V gene, CDR1 is KGHSH and CDR2 is LQKENI. The CDR3 DNA is TGTGCCAGCTCAATAGGGACCCCGAACACTGAAGCTTTCTTT. Protein sequence: CASSIGTPNTEAFF.

The CDR3 nucleotides are TGTGCCAGCAGTTTATTGACGGGACAGCTTTACAATGAGCAGTTCTTC. Its translation: CASSLLTGQLYNEQFF. The J gene is TRBJ2-1, the V gene TRBV27; TRBD1 aligns across 7 bases. V was clipped by 1 base and J by 4 bases; unmatched bases: 7. Germline CDR1 MNHEY, CDR2 SMNVEV (reference sequence). CDR3 length equals 16 residues.

J is TRBJ2-7 and V is TRBV30, with D possibly being TRBD2 (5 bases). CDR1 is GTSNPN, CDR2 SVGIG, per germline (reference sequence). The CDR3 covers 13 residues. Trimming took 2 bases from V and 4 from J, leaving 12 bases between them. The CDR3 spells CAWSKASGYEQYF. The CDR3 coding sequence is TGTGCCTGGAGTAAAGCCTCGGGATACGAGCAGTACTTC.

The chain uses TRBV4-1 and TRBJ1-2; D perhaps matches TRBD1 (5 bases). V lost 0 bases to trimming and J lost 8 bases, with 16 bases between them. Germline V gene lookup returns CDR1 MGHRA and CDR2 YSYEKL. The CDR3 is 15 amino acids. The CDR3 region has the DNA TGCGCCAGCAGCCAAGATCGACGGGGGAGCGAGGGCTACACCTTC. As protein: CASSQDRRGSEGYTF.

V usage is TRBV10-3 and J usage is TRBJ1-1, with a weak D call TRBD1 (5 bases). Germline CDR1 reads ENHRY; CDR2 reads SYGVKD. Trimming took 6 bases from V and 1 from J, leaving 15 bases between them. The CDR3 has 15 residues. The CDR3, as DNA: TGTGCCATCAGCATAGAGGGGCGCGGGAACACTGAAGCTTTCTTT. This encodes CAISIEGRGNTEAFF.

J is TRBJ2-1 and V is TRBV11-3; tentatively, D is TRBD1 or TRBD2 (5 bases each). CDR1 and CDR2 from the germline V gene are SGHNT and YENEEA. The CDR3 extends over 13 amino acids. Trimming took 5 bases from V and 2 from J, leaving 7 bases between them. This chain's CDR3 is CASSPGPYNEQFF. DNA of the CDR3: TGTGCCAGCAGCCCGGGGCCCTACAATGAGCAGTTCTTC.

This chain connects TRBV9 to TRBJ2-1, with a tentative D call TRBD2 (5 bases). The CDR3 has 15 residues. The V end was cut by 0 bases, the J end by 4 bases, with 11 bases between. Germline CDR1 and CDR2: SGDLS and YYNGEE. The CDR3: CASSVADDYYNEQFF. Here the CDR3 DNA reads TGTGCCAGCAGCGTAGCCGATGACTATTACAATGAGCAGTTCTTC. The full variable domain, its missing parts supplied by reference TRBV9 and TRBJ2-1, is DSGVTQTPKHLITATGQRVTLRCSPRSGDLSVYWYQQSLDQGLQFLIQYYNGEERAKGNILERFSAQQFPDLHSELNLSSLELGDSALYFCASSVADDYYNEQFFGPGTRLTVL.